This T cell receptor beta chain was sequenced for a study of cytomegalovirus exposure and HLA in healthy donors. Regarding the study as a whole: Rarity marked most TCR sequences, yet some public TCRs occurred in many donors. A few CMV-associated chains proved CMV antigen-specific in vitro.

J gave up 2 bases and V 8 bases, and 2 bases lay outside the gene matches. The CDR3 runs 14 residues. The germline gives CDR1 LGHNA, CDR2 YSLEER. Sequenced by immunoSEQ multiplex PCR; TCRdb stores in-frame clones only, minus some. Among approximately 150,000 clones, about 90% were seen once, and the ten largest hold around 2.7%. While the first cohort had 600 to 800 subjects, the donors belonged to the separate validation cohort of over a hundred subjects. As to this clone: The antigen remains unidentified.

The receptor comes from a woman under 30 in good health and CMV-seropositive. The sample consisted of PBMCs. The V gene is TRBV4-3, the J gene TRBJ2-2, with 10 nucleotides matching TRBD1. The CDR3 nucleotides are TGCGCCAGCGGACAGGGGGTAAACACCGGGGAGCTGTTTTTT. Its translation: CASGQGVNTGELFF.